The present TCR beta chain was sequenced within a study of T cell changes during pregnancy in multiple sclerosis. Germline loops: CDR1 MDHEN, CDR2 SYDVKM. The CDR3 covers 16 residues. Trimming at V came to 5 bases and at J to 4 bases, leaving 11 bases not matched to a gene. Only in-frame clones appear in the TCRdb table, and some are missing; sequencing was by immunoSEQ multiplex PCR. The table records about 79,000 clones, 85% to 95% of them present only once. This specimen was CD4+ T cells from peripheral blood mononuclear cells, taken in the second trimester of pregnancy. The gene calls are TRBV28 and TRBJ1-2; 9 nucleotides line up with TRBD1. The TCR was taken from a female donor with multiple sclerosis, enrolled in a pregnancy study. The CDR3 loop is CASSRTQTGGSYGYTF. The CDR3 nucleotides are TGTGCCAGCAGTCGCACACAGACAGGGGGTAGCTATGGCTACACCTTC.